This T cell receptor beta chain was sequenced in a study of pediatric ulcerative colitis. Study-wide results and limits: Blood-rectal clonal overlap within each person was significantly higher in ulcerative colitis patients than controls.

Sequencing depth was up to 500,000 reads per sample. Clones were sequenced by immunoSEQ multiplex PCR, and TCRdb holds only the in-frame ones, with some missing. There are 60,000 or so clones in the sample; about 80% occur only once, and roughly 5.2% lies in the top ten. Concerning this clone: Its target is unknown. The same CDR3 is also encoded by other DNA sequences in this sample.

Before the diagnostic colonoscopy, ulcerative colitis patients were free of immunosuppressive medication. Trimming took 2 bases from V and 5 from J, leaving 10 bases between them. Germline-derived CDR1 and CDR2 are KGHSH and LQKENI. The CDR3 extends over 14 amino acids. The sequence was collected from a boy between 10 and 17 years old with moderate ulcerative colitis. The sample taken for sequencing was blood. The genes are TRBV18 and TRBJ2-1; weak D call: TRBD2 (5 bases). DNA for the CDR3: TGTGCCAGCTCACCATTGGCGGGTGACAATGAGCAGTTCTTC. Its translation: CASSPLAGDNEQFF.